The 30 T cell receptor beta chains in this list originate from one sample, sequenced in a study of blood T cells in healthy people across ages. The use of a sample-barcoded 5' primer and a J-beta primer mix characterized a second PCR of 7 to 11 cycles. TCRdb processed the 5' RACE reads anew with MiXCR; each CDR3 protein has one entry. Here the sample spans roughly 800,000 distinct CDR3 sequences, around 25% being singletons. Another study also made use of these data, one on T cells of mothers and their children.

Sequencing was done on a sample of blood. All receptors derive from a boy under 18 in good health.

The chain joins TRBV10-2 to TRBJ2-1, with a possible D match to TRBD1 (5 bases). V lost 2 bases and J 8 bases, leaving 22 bases between the germline ends. Per the germline V gene, CDR1 is WSHSY and CDR2 is SAAADI. CDR3 length: 17 amino acids. The CDR3 bases are TGCGCCAGCAGTGAGAGGGGTCTGGCGGCCCCTTTGGATGAGCAGTTCTTC. Its protein product is CASSERGLAAPLDEQFF.

The chain joins TRBV28 to TRBJ1-1, with D unclear. In germline, CDR1 is MDHEN, CDR2 SYDVKM. Trimming removed 5 bases from V and 1 base from J, with 11 bases in between. The CDR3 spans 14 residues. The chain's CDR3 is CASSRLPGNTEAFF. CDR3 bases: TGTGCCAGCAGTCGTCTCCCAGGGAACACTGAAGCTTTCTTT.

This clonotype appeared a few times. The chain links TRBV7-9 to TRBJ2-2, with TRBD1 as a possible D gene (5 bases). CDR3 length: 14 residues. Germline assignment: CDR1 SEHNR and CDR2 FQNEAQ (reference sequence). The V end was cut by 5 bases, the J end by 6 bases, with 13 bases between. The CDR3: CASSQQGLAGELFF. DNA of the CDR3: TGTGCCAGCAGCCAGCAGGGTTTGGCCGGGGAGCTGTTTTTT.

The CDR3 bases are TGTGCCAGCAGTGAAGCGAGCGGGGAGTACAATGAGCAGTTCTTC. Amino acid sequence: CASSEASGEYNEQFF. This chain joins TRBV6-1 and TRBJ2-5, with 7 bases that match TRBD2. Gene TRBJ2-1 matches the end of the DNA better, so the J call may be wrong. The germline gives CDR1 MNHNS, CDR2 SASEGT. The CDR3 totals 15 residues.

This clonotype showed up just a few times. CDR3 in DNA: TGTGCCAGCAGTGCTCATCCCGATCCGAACACTGAAGCTTTCTTT. This sequence encodes CASSAHPDPNTEAFF. V usage is TRBV6-1 and J usage is TRBJ1-1; D uncertain. The CDR3 has 15 residues. CDR1 is MNHNS and CDR2 is SASEGT in the germline V gene. The germline V and J ends were trimmed by 4 bases and 1 base, with 13 bases remaining between them.

This clonotype has more than one count but fewer than ten. The rearrangement uses TRBV6-5 and TRBJ2-1, with D perhaps TRBD1 (6 bases). Germline V gene data show CDR1 as MNHEY and CDR2 as SVGAGI. V gave up 1 base and J gave up 5 bases, with 12 bases separating them. The CDR3 runs 15 residues. The CDR3 loop is CASSYYRERDNEQFF. In DNA form, the CDR3 reads TGTGCCAGCAGTTACTACAGGGAACGGGACAATGAGCAGTTCTTC.

The table lists this clonotype with a few counts. This chain joins TRBV12-3 or TRBV12-4 and TRBJ1-4; D might be TRBD1 (6 bases). This CDR3 has 14 residues. Trimming took 2 bases from V and 8 from J, leaving 12 bases between them. The CDR3 DNA sequence: TGTGCCAGCAGTTTACGGGGAGGGGGAGAAAAACTGTTTTTT. It specifies CASSLRGGGEKLFF.

The sample holds a few counts of this clonotype. This chain connects TRBV6-5 to TRBJ2-5, with 12 nucleotides matching TRBD1. The J call could be wrong; TRBJ2-7 is a better fit for the DNA end. This CDR3 spans 17 amino acids. Germline-derived CDR1 and CDR2 are MNHEY and SVGAGI. This CDR3 reads CASSYGPGTGGGYEQYF. The CDR3 coding sequence is TGTGCCAGCAGTTATGGGCCCGGGACAGGGGGCGGGTACGAGCAGTACTTC.

This clonotype has at least ten counts. The rearrangement uses TRBV7-9 and TRBJ1-2; possible D gene TRBD1, 5 bases. The V end was cut by 1 base, the J end by 0 bases, with 9 bases between. Germline CDR1 SEHNR, CDR2 FQNEAQ (reference sequence). The CDR3 spans 15 residues. The chain's CDR3 is CASSLGQGTNYGYTF. CDR3 nucleotide sequence: TGTGCCAGCAGCTTAGGGCAGGGAACTAACTATGGCTACACCTTC.

J is TRBJ2-3 and V is TRBV18; D gene ambiguous. V shed 0 bases and J shed 0 bases, with 10 bases lying between them. In germline, CDR1 is KGHSH, CDR2 LQKENI. The CDR3 is 16 amino acids. CDR3 sequence (DNA): TGTGCCAGCTCACCACCGACATCAACTAGCACAGATACGCAGTATTTT. It encodes CASSPPTSTSTDTQYF.

This clonotype was detected a few times. The J gene is TRBJ1-2, the V gene TRBV11-2, with D maybe TRBD1 (5 bases). V lost 0 bases to trimming and J lost 5 bases, with 10 bases between them. Germline V gives CDR1 SGHAT, CDR2 FQNNGV. This CDR3 has 14 residues. The CDR3 loop reads CASSLEWGGYGYTF. CDR3 nucleotides: TGTGCCAGCAGCTTAGAGTGGGGGGGATATGGCTACACCTTC.

The gene calls are TRBV6-1 and TRBJ2-5; D tentatively reads TRBD1 or TRBD2 (6 bases each). The CDR3 loop spans 14 amino acids. Germline CDR1 MNHNS, CDR2 SASEGT. The ends were cut back, 8 bases at V and 6 bases at J, with 19 bases in the middle. CDR3 nucleotide sequence: TGTGCCAGCTCCGAAGGGGGGTGGAAAAAGACCCAGTACTTC. This encodes CASSEGGWKKTQYF.

DNA of the CDR3: TGTGCCAGCAGTTTAGGGGGACTAGCGGCTTACGAGCAGTACTTC. It specifies CASSLGGLAAYEQYF. The V call is TRBV27, the J call TRBJ2-7, with 11 bases lining up with TRBD2. CDR1 MNHEY and CDR2 SMNVEV come from the germline V gene (reference sequence). V dropped 2 bases and J dropped 4; count of bases not matched to a gene: 4. This CDR3 spans 15 amino acids.

This clonotype was seen a few times. A junction boundary mismatches the germline segment, possibly from a read error. The chain joins TRBV10-3 to TRBJ2-5, with D hard to call. The CDR3 is 13 residues long. CDR1 is ENHRY, CDR2 SYGVKD, per germline. The CDR3 region is CAISESREEAQYF. The CDR3 bases are TGTGCCATCAGTGAGTCCAGAGAAGAGGCCCAGTACTTC.

This clonotype was recorded a few times. The CDR3 spells CASSLTAILGKLFF. The CDR3 DNA follows: TGTGCCAGCAGCTTAACTGCTATCTTAGGAAAACTGTTTTTT. This rearrangement joins TRBV7-8 to TRBJ1-4, with D hard to call. This CDR3 is 14 amino acids long. Germline loops: CDR1 SGHVS, CDR2 FQNEAQ. Trimming left V 2 bases short and J 10 bases short, with 14 bases between.

In this sample, this clonotype turned up a few times. The chain is built from TRBV18 and TRBJ2-5; 8 bases agree with TRBD1. The J call may be wrong; the DNA end is better matched by TRBJ2-1. This CDR3 comprises 13 residues. Germline V gene data show CDR1 as KGHSH and CDR2 as LQKENI. The CDR3 here is CASSPQGAGEQFF. Here the CDR3 DNA reads TGTGCCAGCTCGCCTCAGGGGGCGGGTGAGCAGTTCTTC.

This clonotype was detected a few times. V is TRBV23-1 and J is TRBJ2-1; possibly TRBD2 for D (6 bases). TRBV23-1 is given ORF status, its function remaining uncertain. Trimming stripped 0 bases from V and 5 bases from J, with 17 bases between. CDR3 size: 17 residues. CDR3 nucleotides: TGCGCCAGCAGTCAATCAAATTTGGGGGAGGAGAACAATGAGCAGTTCTTC. This sequence encodes CASSQSNLGEENNEQFF.

The chain is built from TRBV20-1 and TRBJ2-7; 8 bases fit TRBD2. Germline lookup yields CDR1 DFQATT and CDR2 SNEGSKA (reference sequence). Unmatched junction bases numbered 6, after V lost 5 bases and J lost 3 bases. The CDR3 contains 13 residues. The CDR3 loop is CSAPRRGDYEQYF. The DNA for the CDR3 is TGCAGTGCTCCCCGGCGGGGGGACTACGAGCAGTACTTC.

This clonotype was picked up many times. The chain links TRBV20-1 to TRBJ2-7; the D is unclear. Germline values: CDR1 DFQATT, CDR2 SNEGSKA (reference sequence). This CDR3 has 14 residues. V lost 0 bases and J lost 0, with 9 bases in between. The CDR3 here is CSARDTTDSYEQYF. In nucleotides, the CDR3 is TGCAGTGCTAGAGATACGACGGACTCCTACGAGCAGTACTTC.

At least ten counts were recorded for this clonotype. The chain is built from TRBV6-1 and TRBJ2-5, with a tentative D call TRBD1 (6 bases). Germline V gives CDR1 MNHNS, CDR2 SASEGT. This CDR3 is built from 15 residues. The V and J ends lost 6 bases and 3 bases respectively, with 17 bases between them. CDR3 residues: CASRFTGSPEETQYF. The CDR3 DNA reads TGTGCCAGCAGATTTACAGGGTCCCCGGAAGAGACCCAGTACTTC.

This sequence joins TRBV9 and TRBJ2-4; possibly TRBD1 for D (6 bases). The CDR3 covers 17 residues. Germline values: CDR1 SGDLS, CDR2 YYNGEE. The V end lost 0 bases, the J end lost 0 bases, and 13 bases lay between the germline ends. The CDR3 DNA is TGTGCCAGCAGCGTAGGGGGGACACCCTTAGCCAAAAACATTCAGTACTTC. Its translation is CASSVGGTPLAKNIQYF.

The sample holds a few counts of this clonotype. The rearrangement joins TRBV19 to TRBJ1-4, with 10 bases lining up with TRBD1. From germline, CDR1 is LNHDA and CDR2 SQIVND (reference sequence). The CDR3 is 15 residues long. Germline trimming cut 5 bases from V and 5 bases from J; bases unmatched to any gene: 5. The CDR3 DNA reads TGTGCCAGTAGTGACTGGACAGGGGGAAATGAAAAACTGTTTTTT. It specifies CASSDWTGGNEKLFF. Variable domain in full (rest from reference TRBV19 and TRBJ1-4): DGGITQSPKYLFRKEGQNVTLSCEQNLNHDAMYWYRQDPGQGLRLIYYSQIVNDFQKGDIAEGYSVSREKKESFPLTVTSAQKNPTAFYLCASSDWTGGNEKLFFGSGTQLSVL.

The chain is built from TRBV4-1 and TRBJ1-4; D might be TRBD1 (6 bases). CDR1 and CDR2 (germline): MGHRA, YSYEKL. The length of the CDR3 is 13 residues. V was shortened by 4 bases and J by 7 bases, with 10 bases between the two germline ends. This CDR3 is CASSLEDSEKLFF. For the CDR3, the DNA is TGCGCCAGCAGCCTAGAGGACAGTGAAAAACTGTTTTTT.

This clonotype was picked up a small number of times. V and J are TRBV6-1 and TRBJ1-4; TRBD1 is a possible D gene (6 bases). The CDR3 runs 16 residues. Germline CDR1 MNHNS, CDR2 SASEGT. V lost 4 bases to trimming and J lost 6 bases, with 18 bases between them. The CDR3 nucleotides are TGTGCCAGCAGTGCACCCCCGGGGGGGGCCTATGAAAAACTGTTTTTT. This gives the protein CASSAPPGGAYEKLFF.

The chain couples TRBV11-2 to TRBJ2-7; TRBD1 agrees at 8 bases. The CDR3 extends over 16 amino acids. Losses at the gene ends were 5 bases for V and 2 bases for J; bases not matched to a gene: 11. CDR1 and CDR2 from the germline V gene are SGHAT and FQNNGV. Written as DNA, the CDR3 is TGTGCCAGCAGCACCAGTAGCAGGGGGCTTCCCTACGAGCAGTACTTC. The encoded protein is CASSTSSRGLPYEQYF.

This clonotype turned up a few times. The V call is TRBV7-9, the J call TRBJ2-6; a possible D gene is TRBD1 (6 bases). Deletions cut 5 bases from V and 4 bases from J, with 15 bases between. CDR3 size: 16 residues. CDR1 SEHNR and CDR2 FQNEAQ come from the germline V gene (reference sequence). CDR3 amino acids: CASSPWTASGANVLTF. CDR3 nucleotide sequence: TGTGCCAGCAGCCCTTGGACAGCCAGCGGGGCCAACGTCCTGACTTTC.

This clonotype was observed at least ten times. The chain joins TRBV5-1 to TRBJ1-2, with TRBD1 identical over 7 bases. In germline, CDR1 is SGHRS, CDR2 YFSETQ. V gave up 1 base and J gave up 0 bases; unmatched junction bases: 3. This CDR3 comprises 15 residues. CDR3 in DNA: TGCGCCAGCAGCTTGAACAGGGGTTCTAACTATGGCTACACCTTC. This encodes CASSLNRGSNYGYTF.

The J gene is TRBJ2-5, the V gene TRBV11-2; D unresolved. V lost 7 bases and J lost 7, with 10 bases in between. The CDR3 is made up of 11 amino acids. Germline V gene data show CDR1 as SGHAT and CDR2 as FQNNGV. The CDR3 sequence is CASTDSGTQYF. The CDR3 nucleotides are TGTGCCAGCACCGACTCAGGGACCCAGTACTTC.

The chain uses TRBV6-1 and TRBJ1-2; D may be TRBD1 (5 bases). Germline-derived CDR1 and CDR2 are MNHNS and SASEGT. The CDR3 totals 10 residues. Trimming removed 8 bases at V and 4 bases at J, with 5 bases between. The CDR3 loop is CASGAYGYTF. CDR3 DNA: TGTGCCAGCGGGGCCTATGGCTACACCTTC.

J is TRBJ2-7 and V is TRBV11-2, with D uncertain. This CDR3 has 16 residues. Germline CDR1 is SGHAT and CDR2 is FQNNGV. The V and J ends lost 5 bases and 2 bases respectively, with 19 bases between them. CDR3 in amino acids: CASSPARTDPTYEQYF. The CDR3 DNA follows: TGTGCCAGCAGCCCGGCGCGGACGGACCCCACCTACGAGCAGTACTTC.